This is a list of T cell receptor beta chains from one sample in a study of CD8 T cells in Susac syndrome. MiXCR, applied by TCRdb to the immunoSEQ multiplex PCR reads, yields one record per CDR3 protein. The data show 170,000 or so distinct CDR3 sequences, approximately 93% seen once. Sample: CD4+ T cells from PBMCs. These receptor sequences come from a human donor with multiple sclerosis. CDR3s include the opening cysteine and the closing phenylalanine or tryptophan. Fields, in order: J gene, clone size, V gene, D gene, CDR3 protein, CDR3 DNA. D genes are given only for firm matches. Rows may omit the clone size; those that give it use once, few, many or a size class.

TRBJ1-2 NA TRBV5-1 NA CASNSDPGDGYTF TGCGCCAGCAACTCGGACCCCGGGGATGGCTACACCTTC
TRBJ2-2 NA TRBV12-5 TRBD1 CASGLASQGTVTGELFF TGTGCTAGTGGTTTGGCCTCACAGGGGACGGTCACCGGGGAGCTGTTTTTT
TRBJ1-5 NA TRBV6-1 NA CASSGGAYSNQPQHF TGTGCCAGCAGTGGGGGGGCTTATAGCAATCAGCCCCAGCATTTT
TRBJ2-1 once TRBV6-2/TRBV6-3 TRBD1 CASSSRDRSYNEQFF TGTGCCAGCAGTTCCCGGGACAGGTCCTACAATGAGCAGTTCTTC
TRBJ2-1 NA TRBV7-2 NA CASSFDPRSNEQFF TGTGCCAGCAGCTTTGACCCACGGTCCAATGAGCAGTTCTTC
TRBJ2-5 few TRBV7-7 TRBD2 CASSLGVAGGPETQYF TGTGCTAGCAGCTTAGGGGTAGCGGGGGGGCCAGAGACCCAGTACTTC
TRBJ2-5 NA TRBV28 NA CASSLGGTLETQYF TGTGCCAGCAGTTTGGGGGGGACATTGGAGACCCAGTACTTC
TRBJ2-1 NA TRBV7-9 NA CASSPSRGGYNEQFF TGTGCCAGCAGCCCCTCAAGGGGGGGGTACAATGAGCAGTTCTTC
TRBJ2-7 NA TRBV13 TRBD2 CASSLPSGAPYEQYF TGTGCCAGCAGCTTACCTAGCGGGGCGCCCTACGAGCAGTACTTC
TRBJ2-1 NA TRBV30 NA CAWRWGVSSTGYNEQFF TGTGCCTGGAGGTGGGGGGTCAGTTCTACGGGGTACAATGAGCAGTTCTTC
TRBJ2-1 NA TRBV5-1 NA CASSYVLGNNEQFF TGCGCCAGCAGCTATGTACTTGGAAACAATGAGCAGTTCTTC
TRBJ1-2 NA TRBV27 NA CASSSNRVGYTF TGTGCCAGCAGTTCCAACAGGGTTGGCTACACCTTC
TRBJ2-1 NA TRBV20-1 TRBD2 CSARPGLAHNEQFF TGCAGTGCTAGACCGGGACTAGCGCACAATGAGCAGTTCTTC
TRBJ1-2 NA TRBV20-1 NA CSARVHDSGTGYTF TGCAGTGCTAGAGTCCACGACAGCGGGACAGGCTACACCTTC
TRBJ1-1 NA TRBV6-2/TRBV6-3 NA CAITDAYTEAFF TGTGCCATTACGGACGCTTACACTGAAGCTTTCTTT
TRBJ2-1 NA TRBV3-1 NA CASSQGYGSNSYNEQFF TGTGCCAGCAGCCAAGGGTACGGTTCGAATTCCTACAATGAGCAGTTCTTC
TRBJ2-4 NA TRBV5-4 NA CASSLGNEGNIQYF TGTGCCAGCAGCTTAGGGAACGAGGGAAACATTCAGTACTTC
TRBJ2-7 NA TRBV5-4 TRBD2 CASSWGSGRLDEQYF TGTGCCAGCAGCTGGGGGAGCGGGAGGTTGGACGAGCAGTACTTC
TRBJ1-2 NA TRBV7-2 NA CASTLGEGSYGYTF TGTGCCAGCACCTTGGGTGAGGGGAGCTATGGCTACACCTTC
TRBJ2-7 NA TRBV18 TRBD2 CASSPGGSNEQYF TGTGCCAGCTCACCCGGGGGGTCCAACGAGCAGTACTTC
TRBJ1-2 NA TRBV7-8 NA CASSSGIGEGYTF TGTGCCAGCAGCTCCGGCATAGGGGAGGGCTACACCTTC
TRBJ1-3 NA TRBV10-3 NA CATMDAPSQGNTIYF TGTGCCACCATGGACGCCCCCTCTCAAGGAAACACCATATATTTT
TRBJ2-2 NA TRBV4-3 NA CASSQYGPANTGELFF TGCGCCAGCAGCCAATACGGACCCGCGAACACCGGGGAGCTGTTTTTT
TRBJ1-2 few TRBV7-9 NA CASSLAGGGYTF TGTGCCAGCAGCTTAGCCGGAGGGGGCTACACCTTC
TRBJ2-1 NA TRBV6-1 NA CASKPTTGAPGNEQFF TGTGCCAGCAAACCCACCACGGGGGCGCCGGGCAATGAGCAGTTCTTC
TRBJ2-7 NA TRBV7-8 NA CASSPDPRFNEQYF TGTGCCAGCAGCCCGGACCCCAGGTTTAACGAGCAGTACTTC
TRBJ2-2 NA TRBV11-2 NA CASSLTRTGELFF TGTGCCAGCAGCTTAACAAGGACCGGGGAGCTGTTTTTT
TRBJ1-5 NA TRBV7-2 NA CASSFGGYNQPQHF TGTGCCAGCAGCTTCGGCGGTTACAATCAGCCCCAGCATTTT
TRBJ2-7 NA TRBV29-1 TRBD2 CSVPREGGYEQYF TGCAGCGTTCCGCGGGAGGGGGGCTACGAGCAGTACTTC
TRBJ2-7 NA TRBV9 TRBD1 CASSVGTGSFYEQYF TGTGCCAGCAGCGTAGGGACAGGGTCCTTCTACGAGCAGTACTTC
TRBJ2-2 NA TRBV7-9 TRBD1 CASKGTENTGELFF TGTGCCAGCAAAGGGACAGAGAACACCGGGGAGCTGTTTTTT
TRBJ2-5 NA TRBV5-6 NA CASSLAGARETQYF TGTGCCAGCAGCTTGGCAGGGGCTCGTGAGACCCAGTACTTC
TRBJ2-5 NA TRBV28 NA CASSFWDYQETQYF TGTGCCAGCAGTTTTTGGGATTATCAAGAGACCCAGTACTTC
TRBJ2-7 NA TRBV5-1 NA CASSLSPGRAGEQYF TGCGCCAGCAGCCTGTCCCCCGGGCGGGCGGGCGAGCAGTACTTC
TRBJ2-7 NA TRBV28 NA CASIPWRAGTYEQYF TGTGCCAGCATACCGTGGAGGGCGGGGACCTACGAGCAGTACTTC
TRBJ2-3 NA TRBV28 NA CANGDGRTDTQYF TGTGCCAACGGGGACGGGCGGACAGATACGCAGTATTTT
TRBJ1-6 NA TRBV7-9 TRBD1 CASSPVPGQGLRSPLHF TGTGCCAGCAGCCCTGTCCCGGGACAGGGTTTGCGTTCACCCCTCCACTTT
TRBJ1-6 NA TRBV2 NA CASSGGYYNSPLHF TGTGCCAGCAGTGGGGGGTACTATAATTCACCCCTCCACTTT
TRBJ1-4 NA TRBV12-3/TRBV12-4 TRBD1 CASRGTGINEKLFF TGTGCCAGCAGGGGGACAGGGATAAATGAAAAACTGTTTTTT
TRBJ2-7 NA TRBV11-2 TRBD2 CASSPKTSRRNYEQYF TGTGCCAGCAGCCCGAAGACTAGCAGAAGAAACTACGAGCAGTACTTC
TRBJ2-1 NA TRBV9 TRBD2 CASSVDSGRPYNEQFF TGTGCCAGCAGCGTCGATAGCGGGAGACCCTACAATGAGCAGTTCTTC
TRBJ2-1 NA TRBV19 NA CASSIDRTASPFF TGTGCCAGTAGTATAGATAGGACAGCGTCCCCGTTCTTC
TRBJ1-1 NA TRBV18 NA CASSPRMGGDAEAFF TGTGCCAGCTCACCAAGAATGGGGGGAGATGCTGAAGCTTTCTTT